The rows below give T cell receptor beta chains drawn from one sample of a study of OX40 agonist ivuxolimab in advanced cancers. Clones were read by immunoSEQ multiplex PCR, and TCRdb kept only the in-frame ones, dropping some. The sample lists about 84,000 clones; 94% were seen once. The sample here was CD4+ or CD8+ T cells sorted from blood, taken in a trial of the OX40 agonist ivuxolimab. The receptor source for this set is an adult with an advanced solid tumor such as melanoma, head and neck, liver or kidney cancer. The CDR3 runs from the conserved cysteine through the conserved F or W. The D gene is left open where the match is weak. A clone size is listed for some rows: how often the clone was seen (once, few, many), or a class if it is expanded.

>-|TRBV10-3|-|TRBJ2-1
TGTGCCATCAGTGAGGTTACCCCCGCCCATGAGCAGTTCTTC
CAISEVTPAHEQFF
>-|TRBV27|TRBD1|TRBJ1-2
TGTGCCAGCAGTTTGCTCGGGACAGGCACTAACTATGGCTACACCTTC
CASSLLGTGTNYGYTF
>-|TRBV5-1|-|TRBJ1-1
TGCGCCAGCAGCTTAAGGAGGGTCGGGAACACTGAAGCTTTCTTT
CASSLRRVGNTEAFF
>-|TRBV27|TRBD2|TRBJ2-5
TGTGCCAGCAGTCACAGACTAGCGGGAGGGCCGGGGGAGACCCAGTACTTC
CASSHRLAGGPGETQYF
>-|TRBV7-9|TRBD1|TRBJ2-2
TGTGCCAGCAGCGCCCCCGGGACAGAGAACCCATTAGGGGGGGAGCTGTTTTTT
CASSAPGTENPLGGELFF
>-|TRBV6-6|TRBD1|TRBJ1-1
TGTGCCAGCAGCTCCCAGACAGGGGCGGAGGCTGAAGCTTTCTTT
CASSSQTGAEAEAFF
>-|TRBV28|TRBD2|TRBJ2-1
TGTGCCAGCAGTGCAGCTAGCGGGAGGGCCTTTGAGCAGTTCTTC
CASSAASGRAFEQFF
>-|TRBV2|-|TRBJ2-3
TGTGCCAGCATAAGGGACAAGCGAACAGATACGCAGTATTTT
CASIRDKRTDTQYF
>-|TRBV27|-|TRBJ2-3
TGTGCCAGCACTTGGGGGGAACCCACAGATACGCAGTATTTT
CASTWGEPTDTQYF
>-|TRBV5-6|TRBD1|TRBJ1-1
TGTGCCAGCAGCTCCCAGGGGGACTACACTGAAGCTTTCTTT
CASSSQGDYTEAFF
>-|TRBV11-3|-|TRBJ1-1
TGTGCCAGCAGCTCTTGGGACACCATGAACACTGAAGCTTTCTTT
CASSSWDTMNTEAFF
>-|TRBV19|TRBD2|TRBJ2-1
TGTGCCAGTAGTAGCCCCACTAGCGGGAAAAATCTTAGGAATGAGCAGTTCTTC
CASSSPTSGKNLRNEQFF
>-|TRBV30|-|TRBJ1-2
TGTGCCTGGAGTGGGACAGTCTATGGCTACACCTTC
CAWSGTVYGYTF
>-|TRBV19|-|TRBJ1-5
TGTGCCAGTAGTCTGGGGACGCTCAATCAGCCCCAGCATTTT
CASSLGTLNQPQHF
>-|TRBV7-9|-|TRBJ2-5
TGTGCCAGCAGCCCCCAGTACTTC
CASSPQYF
>-|TRBV12-5|TRBD1|TRBJ1-2
TGTGCTAGTGGGGGGGGACAGGGATACTATGGCTACACCTTC
CASGGGQGYYGYTF
>once|TRBV13|TRBD1|TRBJ1-2
TGTGCCAGCAGCTTAGGCACAGGGGGCGCGGTCGGTTATGGCTACACCTTC
CASSLGTGGAVGYGYTF